Listed below are T cell receptor beta chains from one sample, sequenced in a study of T cells after posttransplantation cyclophosphamide. The repertoire was sequenced with immunoSEQ multiplex PCR; TCRdb's copy has only in-frame clones and lacks some. This table has some 6,700 clones, around nine tenths appearing once. The starting material was CD8+ T cells sorted from blood, obtained after allogeneic stem cell transplant with posttransplant cyclophosphamide. These TCRs come from a male patient over 55 who received an allogeneic stem cell transplant from a related donor and was CMV-positive. Some T cells may be provided by the graft donor. The CDR3 runs from the conserved cysteine through the conserved F or W. Each record gives: CDR3 protein, CDR3 DNA, J gene, clone size, D gene, V gene. D genes are given only for firm matches. Where a row states a size, it is once, few, many or the class of an expanded clone; other rows omit it.

CDR3 protein: CASSLGGDTDTQYF; CDR3 DNA: TGTGCCAGCAGCTTAGGAGGTGACACAGATACGCAGTATTTT; J gene: TRBJ2-3; clone size: -; D gene: -; V gene: TRBV7-3
CDR3 protein: CASSSTGLNTGELFF; CDR3 DNA: TGTGCCAGCAGCTCGACGGGACTCAACACCGGGGAGCTGTTTTTT; J gene: TRBJ2-2; clone size: -; D gene: -; V gene: TRBV7-2
CDR3 protein: CASNTGRNTEAFF; CDR3 DNA: TGTGCCAGCAATACAGGGAGGAACACTGAAGCTTTCTTT; J gene: TRBJ1-1; clone size: -; D gene: -; V gene: TRBV9
CDR3 protein: CASSLVGSAGPYGYTF; CDR3 DNA: TGTGCCAGCAGCTTGGTTGGATCGGCAGGGCCCTATGGCTACACCTTC; J gene: TRBJ1-2; clone size: -; D gene: -; V gene: TRBV7-9
CDR3 protein: CASSLGAGPKDGYTF; CDR3 DNA: TGTGCCAGCAGTTTAGGGGCAGGGCCTAAAGATGGCTACACCTTC; J gene: TRBJ1-2; clone size: -; D gene: -; V gene: TRBV27
CDR3 protein: CASTRAPAGSPLHF; CDR3 DNA: TGTGCCAGCACCCGGGCCCCCGCGGGGTCACCCCTCCACTTT; J gene: TRBJ1-6; clone size: -; D gene: -; V gene: TRBV27
CDR3 protein: CATRIATGPKRKEKLFF; CDR3 DNA: TGTGCCACCCGAATAGCGACAGGACCGAAGAGGAAAGAAAAACTGTTTTTT; J gene: TRBJ1-4; clone size: -; D gene: -; V gene: TRBV14
CDR3 protein: CASSPGDGQPQHF; CDR3 DNA: TGTGCCAGCAGCCCAGGGGACGGTCAGCCCCAGCATTTT; J gene: TRBJ1-5; clone size: -; D gene: -; V gene: TRBV5-6
CDR3 protein: CASRTTGSINEKLFF; CDR3 DNA: TGTGCCAGCAGGACTACCGGGAGCATTAATGAAAAACTGTTTTTT; J gene: TRBJ1-4; clone size: -; D gene: -; V gene: TRBV2
CDR3 protein: CASSPSGVQETQYF; CDR3 DNA: TGTGCCAGCAGCCCGAGTGGAGTCCAAGAGACCCAGTACTTC; J gene: TRBJ2-5; clone size: -; D gene: -; V gene: TRBV5-5
CDR3 protein: CASSLGDSHTEAFF; CDR3 DNA: TGTGCCAGCAGCTTGGGGGACAGCCACACTGAAGCTTTCTTT; J gene: TRBJ1-1; clone size: once; D gene: TRBD1; V gene: TRBV5-6
CDR3 protein: CASSFQEGSYNSPLHF; CDR3 DNA: TGTGCCAGCAGCTTTCAAGAGGGCTCCTATAATTCACCCCTCCACTTT; J gene: TRBJ1-6; clone size: -; D gene: -; V gene: TRBV11-2
CDR3 protein: CASSQDPGDSYNEQFF; CDR3 DNA: TGTGCCAGCAGCCAAGATCCCGGGGACTCCTACAATGAGCAGTTCTTC; J gene: TRBJ2-1; clone size: -; D gene: -; V gene: TRBV14
CDR3 protein: CASSVGGGGTDTQYF; CDR3 DNA: TGTGCCAGCAGCGTAGGGGGCGGGGGCACAGATACGCAGTATTTT; J gene: TRBJ2-3; clone size: -; D gene: -; V gene: TRBV9
CDR3 protein: CASSAGGWAHNEKLFF; CDR3 DNA: TGTGCCAGCAGCGCAGGAGGGTGGGCCCATAATGAAAAACTGTTTTTT; J gene: TRBJ1-4; clone size: -; D gene: -; V gene: TRBV9
CDR3 protein: CASSYEGNTEAFF; CDR3 DNA: TGTGCCAGCAGTTATGAGGGGAACACTGAAGCTTTCTTT; J gene: TRBJ1-1; clone size: -; D gene: -; V gene: TRBV6-5
CDR3 protein: CASSAVDSSYEQYF; CDR3 DNA: TGTGCCAGCAGCGCCGTGGACAGCTCCTACGAGCAGTACTTC; J gene: TRBJ2-7; clone size: -; D gene: -; V gene: TRBV7-6
CDR3 protein: CASSEPGTYTDTQYF; CDR3 DNA: TGTGCCAGCAGCGAACCAGGGACATACACAGATACGCAGTATTTT; J gene: TRBJ2-3; clone size: -; D gene: -; V gene: TRBV9
CDR3 protein: CASSLGGGPSYNEQFF; CDR3 DNA: TGTGCCAGCAGCTTAGGGGGGGGGCCCTCCTACAATGAGCAGTTCTTC; J gene: TRBJ2-1; clone size: -; D gene: -; V gene: TRBV7-9
CDR3 protein: CASSADRGPMNTEAFF; CDR3 DNA: TGTGCCAGCAGCGCTGACAGGGGTCCGATGAACACTGAAGCTTTCTTT; J gene: TRBJ1-1; clone size: -; D gene: TRBD1; V gene: TRBV5-4
CDR3 protein: CASSPYYMNTEAFF; CDR3 DNA: TGTGCCAGCAGCCCTTACTATATGAACACTGAAGCTTTCTTT; J gene: TRBJ1-1; clone size: -; D gene: -; V gene: TRBV7-6
CDR3 protein: CSVEGRTGGSEQFF; CDR3 DNA: TGCAGCGTTGAGGGCCGGACAGGTGGGAGTGAGCAGTTCTTC; J gene: TRBJ2-1; clone size: -; D gene: TRBD1; V gene: TRBV29-1
CDR3 protein: CASSQGGNTEAFF; CDR3 DNA: TGTGCCAGCAGCCAGGGGGGGAACACTGAAGCTTTCTTT; J gene: TRBJ1-1; clone size: few; D gene: TRBD1; V gene: TRBV6-6
CDR3 protein: CASSLQGTQTQYF; CDR3 DNA: TGTGCCAGCAGCTTACAGGGGACTCAGACCCAGTACTTC; J gene: TRBJ2-5; clone size: once; D gene: -; V gene: TRBV6-5
CDR3 protein: CASSLVVQDQETQYF; CDR3 DNA: TGTGCCAGCAGCTTGGTGGTACAGGATCAAGAGACCCAGTACTTC; J gene: TRBJ2-5; clone size: -; D gene: -; V gene: TRBV5-4
CDR3 protein: CASSTLWTGAMGTEAFF; CDR3 DNA: TGTGCCAGCAGCACCCTATGGACAGGGGCGATGGGTACTGAAGCTTTCTTT; J gene: TRBJ1-1; clone size: -; D gene: -; V gene: TRBV21-1
CDR3 protein: CASRPTGTGAETQYF; CDR3 DNA: TGTGCCAGCAGGCCAACCGGGACAGGGGCAGAGACCCAGTACTTC; J gene: TRBJ2-5; clone size: -; D gene: TRBD1; V gene: TRBV7-9
CDR3 protein: CASSLTSGPYNEQFF; CDR3 DNA: TGTGCCAGCAGCTTGACTAGCGGACCGTACAATGAGCAGTTCTTC; J gene: TRBJ2-1; clone size: -; D gene: TRBD2; V gene: TRBV7-2
CDR3 protein: CASRYDKGYTF; CDR3 DNA: TGTGCCAGCAGGTATGACAAGGGCTACACCTTC; J gene: TRBJ1-2; clone size: -; D gene: -; V gene: TRBV13
CDR3 protein: CASSLSDSVNQPQHF; CDR3 DNA: TGTGCCAGCAGCTTATCAGACAGTGTTAATCAGCCCCAGCATTTT; J gene: TRBJ1-5; clone size: -; D gene: -; V gene: TRBV7-8
CDR3 protein: CASSPVVGAVSGEQYF; CDR3 DNA: TGTGCCAGCAGCCCCGTGGTTGGGGCGGTCTCTGGGGAGCAGTACTTC; J gene: TRBJ2-7; clone size: -; D gene: -; V gene: TRBV28
CDR3 protein: CASSVEGVNYNEQFF; CDR3 DNA: TGTGCCAGCAGCGTCGAGGGGGTAAACTACAATGAGCAGTTCTTC; J gene: TRBJ2-1; clone size: -; D gene: -; V gene: TRBV9
CDR3 protein: CASQTGNTEAFF; CDR3 DNA: TGTGCCAGTCAGACAGGGAACACTGAAGCTTTCTTT; J gene: TRBJ1-1; clone size: -; D gene: -; V gene: TRBV19
CDR3 protein: CASSLRLAGGRDEQFF; CDR3 DNA: TGTGCCAGCAGCCTTAGACTAGCGGGGGGTCGCGATGAGCAGTTCTTC; J gene: TRBJ2-1; clone size: -; D gene: TRBD2; V gene: TRBV7-3
CDR3 protein: CASSLNEGQQNSPLHF; CDR3 DNA: TGTGCCAGCAGCTTGAACGAGGGACAGCAAAATTCACCCCTCCACTTT; J gene: TRBJ1-6; clone size: -; D gene: TRBD1; V gene: TRBV4-2
CDR3 protein: CASSLALGGKNIQYF; CDR3 DNA: TGTGCCAGCAGTTTGGCACTGGGGGGCAAAAACATTCAGTACTTC; J gene: TRBJ2-4; clone size: -; D gene: -; V gene: TRBV28
CDR3 protein: CATSSGGGKPYEQYF; CDR3 DNA: TGTGCCACCAGCAGTGGGGGGGGGAAGCCCTACGAGCAGTACTTC; J gene: TRBJ2-7; clone size: -; D gene: TRBD2; V gene: TRBV15
CDR3 protein: CASSLDLGANTEAFF; CDR3 DNA: TGTGCCAGCAGCTTAGATCTGGGCGCGAACACTGAAGCTTTCTTT; J gene: TRBJ1-1; clone size: -; D gene: -; V gene: TRBV7-9
CDR3 protein: CASSLFGTSGGAIMADTQYF; CDR3 DNA: TGTGCCAGCAGCTTATTTGGGACTAGCGGGGGGGCCATCATGGCAGATACGCAGTATTTT; J gene: TRBJ2-3; clone size: -; D gene: TRBD2; V gene: TRBV5-4
CDR3 protein: CASSPGQGPSNNQPQHF; CDR3 DNA: TGTGCCAGCAGCCCGGGACAGGGACCCAGCAACAATCAGCCCCAGCATTTT; J gene: TRBJ1-5; clone size: -; D gene: TRBD1; V gene: TRBV5-8
CDR3 protein: CASSEPKLNTEAFF; CDR3 DNA: TGTGCCAGCAGCGAACCTAAATTGAACACTGAAGCTTTCTTT; J gene: TRBJ1-1; clone size: -; D gene: -; V gene: TRBV13
CDR3 protein: CASSLSSDRITEAFF; CDR3 DNA: TGTGCCAGCAGTTTGTCTAGTGATCGAATCACTGAAGCTTTCTTT; J gene: TRBJ1-1; clone size: -; D gene: -; V gene: TRBV27
CDR3 protein: CASSQDDSFSGNTIYF; CDR3 DNA: TGCGCCAGCAGCCAAGATGACTCCTTCTCTGGAAACACCATATATTTT; J gene: TRBJ1-3; clone size: -; D gene: -; V gene: TRBV4-3
CDR3 protein: CASRTSGGSYNEQFF; CDR3 DNA: TGTGCCAGCAGGACTAGCGGGGGGTCCTACAATGAGCAGTTCTTC; J gene: TRBJ2-1; clone size: -; D gene: TRBD2; V gene: TRBV5-4
CDR3 protein: CASSLDPGQASTNEKLFF; CDR3 DNA: TGTGCCAGCAGCTTAGACCCCGGACAGGCGTCAACTAATGAAAAACTGTTTTTT; J gene: TRBJ1-4; clone size: -; D gene: TRBD1; V gene: TRBV11-1
CDR3 protein: CASSFQRRADTQYF; CDR3 DNA: TGTGCCAGCAGTTTTCAGCGGAGGGCCGATACGCAGTATTTT; J gene: TRBJ2-3; clone size: once; D gene: -; V gene: TRBV28
CDR3 protein: CASSNQWGDDEQYF; CDR3 DNA: TGTGCCAGCAGTAATCAATGGGGGGATGACGAGCAGTACTTC; J gene: TRBJ2-7; clone size: -; D gene: -; V gene: TRBV6-6
CDR3 protein: CASSPDRGLIDTQYF; CDR3 DNA: TGTGCCAGCAGCCCGGACAGGGGGCTGATAGATACGCAGTATTTT; J gene: TRBJ2-3; clone size: -; D gene: TRBD1; V gene: TRBV5-6
CDR3 protein: CASSPETGTLYTIYF; CDR3 DNA: TGTGCCAGTAGTCCTGAGACAGGGACTCTTTACACCATATATTTT; J gene: TRBJ1-3; clone size: -; D gene: TRBD1; V gene: TRBV19
CDR3 protein: CASSPGSGGGTGELFF; CDR3 DNA: TGTGCCAGCAGCCCTGGTAGCGGGGGCGGCACCGGGGAGCTGTTTTTT; J gene: TRBJ2-2; clone size: -; D gene: TRBD2; V gene: TRBV5-4
CDR3 protein: CASSYGSGISPLHF; CDR3 DNA: TGTGCCAGCAGTTACGGCTCAGGCATTTCACCCCTCCACTTT; J gene: TRBJ1-6; clone size: -; D gene: -; V gene: TRBV6-5
CDR3 protein: CASSITGGFTDTQYF; CDR3 DNA: TGTGCCAGTAGTATAACCGGGGGGTTCACAGATACGCAGTATTTT; J gene: TRBJ2-3; clone size: -; D gene: TRBD2; V gene: TRBV19
CDR3 protein: CASSQDRGTEAFF; CDR3 DNA: TGCGCCAGCAGCCAAGATCGGGGGACTGAAGCTTTCTTT; J gene: TRBJ1-1; clone size: -; D gene: -; V gene: TRBV4-1
CDR3 protein: CASSYGTNLGYTF; CDR3 DNA: TGTGCCAGCAGTTACGGTACAAATCTGGGCTACACCTTC; J gene: TRBJ1-2; clone size: once; D gene: -; V gene: TRBV6-5
CDR3 protein: CASSLSWTDNEKLFF; CDR3 DNA: TGCGCCAGCAGCCTGAGTTGGACAGATAATGAAAAACTGTTTTTT; J gene: TRBJ1-4; clone size: -; D gene: -; V gene: TRBV4-3
CDR3 protein: CASSKAQLPPASARPTYEQYF; CDR3 DNA: TGTGCCAGCAGCAAAGCGCAGCTACCCCCAGCCTCCGCCAGGCCCACCTACGAGCAGTACTTC; J gene: TRBJ2-7; clone size: -; D gene: -; V gene: TRBV21-1
CDR3 protein: CAGTGGSNYGYTF; CDR3 DNA: TGTGCCGGTACAGGGGGCAGTAACTATGGCTACACCTTC; J gene: TRBJ1-2; clone size: -; D gene: TRBD1; V gene: TRBV5-4
CDR3 protein: CASSQDVATSNGDEQFF; CDR3 DNA: TGCGCCAGCAGCCAAGATGTGGCGACTAGCAACGGCGATGAGCAGTTCTTC; J gene: TRBJ2-1; clone size: -; D gene: TRBD2; V gene: TRBV4-3
CDR3 protein: CASSPQGTGNTEAFF; CDR3 DNA: TGCGCCAGCAGCCCCCAAGGGACAGGCAACACTGAAGCTTTCTTT; J gene: TRBJ1-1; clone size: once; D gene: TRBD1; V gene: TRBV4-3
CDR3 protein: CASSQIYRGAYEQYF; CDR3 DNA: TGCGCCAGCAGCCAAATTTACAGGGGGGCCTACGAGCAGTACTTC; J gene: TRBJ2-7; clone size: few; D gene: TRBD1; V gene: TRBV4-3